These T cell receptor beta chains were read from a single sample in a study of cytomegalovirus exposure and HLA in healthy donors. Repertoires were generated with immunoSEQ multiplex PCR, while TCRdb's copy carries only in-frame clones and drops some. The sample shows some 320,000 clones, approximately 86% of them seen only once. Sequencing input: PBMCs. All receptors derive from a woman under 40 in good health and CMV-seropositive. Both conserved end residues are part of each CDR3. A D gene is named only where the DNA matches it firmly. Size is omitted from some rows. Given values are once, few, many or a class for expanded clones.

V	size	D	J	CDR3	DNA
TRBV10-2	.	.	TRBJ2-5	CASARLGFQETQYF	TGCGCCAGCGCAAGACTAGGATTTCAGGAGACCCAGTACTTC
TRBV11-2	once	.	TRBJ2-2	CASSHSIGNANTGELFF	TGTGCCAGCAGCCACTCCATCGGGAACGCGAACACCGGGGAGCTGTTTTTT
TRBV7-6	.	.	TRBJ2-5	CASSEPYRVSETQYF	TGTGCCAGCAGCGAACCCTACAGGGTATCGGAGACCCAGTACTTC
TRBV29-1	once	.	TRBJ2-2	CSVEEPGELFF	TGCAGCGTTGAAGAACCCGGGGAGCTGTTTTTT
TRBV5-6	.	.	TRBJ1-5	CASSSALGQPQHF	TGTGCCAGCAGCTCCGCATTGGGACAGCCCCAGCATTTT
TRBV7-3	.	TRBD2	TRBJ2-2	CASSLTTASGVGTGELFF	TGTGCCAGCAGCTTAACGACGGCTAGCGGGGTAGGCACCGGGGAGCTGTTTTTT
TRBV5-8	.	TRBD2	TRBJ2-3	CASSNRAGGAQYF	TGTGCCAGCAGCAACAGGGCGGGGGGGGCGCAGTATTTT
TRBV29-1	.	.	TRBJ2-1	CSVRTAFSSNEQFF	TGCAGCGTCCGTACTGCTTTCTCCTCGAATGAGCAGTTCTTC
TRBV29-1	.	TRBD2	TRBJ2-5	CSVASGQETQYF	TGCAGCGTAGCTAGCGGGCAAGAGACCCAGTACTTC
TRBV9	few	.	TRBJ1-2	CASSAALRYGYTF	TGTGCCAGCAGCGCGGCCCTGAGGTATGGCTACACCTTC
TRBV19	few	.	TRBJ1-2	CASSIDSETAGYTF	TGTGCCAGTAGTATAGATTCAGAAACCGCTGGCTACACCTTC
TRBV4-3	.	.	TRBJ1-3	CASSQDPGSGNTIYF	TGCGCCAGCAGCCAAGATCCAGGCTCTGGAAACACCATATATTTT
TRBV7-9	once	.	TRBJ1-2	CASSPPGDYGYTF	TGTGCCAGCAGCCCACCCGGGGACTATGGCTACACCTTC
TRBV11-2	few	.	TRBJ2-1	CASSLDRDREQFF	TGTGCCAGCAGCTTAGATAGGGATAGAGAGCAGTTCTTC
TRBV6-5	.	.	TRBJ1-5	CDSSYSSANQPQHF	TGTGACAGCAGCTACTCTTCGGCGAATCAGCCCCAGCATTTT
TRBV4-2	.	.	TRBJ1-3	CASSHRGSGNTIYF	TGTGCCAGCAGCCATAGGGGGTCTGGAAACACCATATATTTT
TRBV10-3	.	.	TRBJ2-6	CAISGGMGTSGANVLTF	TGTGCCATCAGTGGGGGAATGGGGACCTCTGGGGCCAACGTCCTGACTTTC
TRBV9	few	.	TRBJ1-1	CASSVGPTQNTEAFF	TGTGCCAGCAGCGTAGGGCCGACACAGAACACTGAAGCTTTCTTT
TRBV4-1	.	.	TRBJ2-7	CASSLRDPNYEQYF	TGCGCCAGCAGCCTCCGGGACCCAAACTACGAGCAGTACTTC
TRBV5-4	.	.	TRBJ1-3	CASTIEEETLLNTIYF	TGTGCCAGCACCATTGAGGAGGAGACTCTCTTAAACACCATATATTTT
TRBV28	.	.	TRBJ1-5	CASRPGLYSNQPQHF	TGTGCCAGCAGGCCGGGACTTTATAGCAATCAGCCCCAGCATTTT
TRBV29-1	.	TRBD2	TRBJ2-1	CSVEGIAGLHNEQFF	TGCAGCGTTGAAGGAATAGCGGGATTACACAATGAGCAGTTCTTC
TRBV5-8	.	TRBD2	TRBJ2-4	CASSDRGGNIQYF	TGTGCCAGCTCGGATAGGGGAGGGAACATTCAGTACTTC
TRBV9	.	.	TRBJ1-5	CASSPQGVEGQPQHF	TGTGCCAGCAGCCCCCAAGGGGTAGAGGGTCAGCCCCAGCATTTT
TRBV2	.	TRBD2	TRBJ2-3	CASNGGALDTQYF	TGTGCCAGCAACGGGGGGGCCTTAGATACGCAGTATTTT
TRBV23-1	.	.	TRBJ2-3	CASSQSRGRTDTQYF	TGCGCCAGCAGTCAATCCCGCGGTAGGACAGATACGCAGTATTTT
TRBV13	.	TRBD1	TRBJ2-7	CASSPSVGTGSYEQYF	TGTGCCAGCAGCCCCAGTGTGGGGACAGGGTCCTACGAGCAGTACTTC
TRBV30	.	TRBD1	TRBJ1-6	CAWSWDRRNSPLHF	TGTGCCTGGAGTTGGGACAGGAGAAATTCACCCCTCCACTTT
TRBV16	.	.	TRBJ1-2	CASSQSEDGPSNYGYTF	TGTGCCAGCAGCCAATCCGAAGACGGGCCTTCTAACTATGGCTACACCTTC
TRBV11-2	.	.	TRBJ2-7	CASSLKFEARAYEQYF	TGTGCCAGCAGCCTCAAGTTCGAGGCCCGGGCCTACGAGCAGTACTTC
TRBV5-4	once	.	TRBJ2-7	CASSFLGSYEQYF	TGTGCCAGCAGCTTTTTGGGTTCCTACGAGCAGTACTTC
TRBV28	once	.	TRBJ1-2	CASTLAPYGYTF	TGTGCCAGCACCCTCGCCCCCTATGGCTACACCTTC
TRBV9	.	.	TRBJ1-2	CASSPWGSHYGYTF	TGTGCCAGCAGCCCGTGGGGAAGTCACTATGGCTACACCTTC
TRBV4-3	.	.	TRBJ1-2	CASSHLLSMGGNGYTF	TGCGCCAGCAGCCACCTCCTTTCGATGGGGGGCAATGGCTACACCTTC
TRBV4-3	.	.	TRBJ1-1	CASSPLHTNTEAFF	TGCGCCAGCAGCCCCTTGCACACGAACACTGAAGCTTTCTTT
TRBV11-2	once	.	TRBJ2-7	CASSWLRTAYEQYF	TGTGCCAGCAGCTGGCTGAGGACAGCTTACGAGCAGTACTTC
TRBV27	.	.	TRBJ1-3	CASSKYPPGTPGNTIYF	TGTGCCAGCAGTAAATACCCTCCGGGAACGCCCGGAAACACCATATATTTT
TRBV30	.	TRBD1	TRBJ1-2	CAWSFRGAQGAHGYTF	TGTGCCTGGAGTTTCAGAGGGGCCCAGGGGGCTCATGGCTACACCTTC
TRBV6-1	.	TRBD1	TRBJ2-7	CASTDRGTSYEQYF	TGTGCCAGCACGGACAGGGGAACCTCCTACGAGCAGTACTTC
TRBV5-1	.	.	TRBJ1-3	CASSLGRDAGNTIYF	TGCGCCAGCAGCTTGGGTCGGGACGCTGGAAACACCATATATTTT
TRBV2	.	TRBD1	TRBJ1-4	CASGLTGRDEKLFF	TGTGCCAGCGGGTTGACAGGGAGGGATGAAAAACTGTTTTTT
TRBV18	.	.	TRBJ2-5	CASSPPRGETQYF	TGTGCCAGCTCACCACCGAGGGGAGAGACCCAGTACTTC